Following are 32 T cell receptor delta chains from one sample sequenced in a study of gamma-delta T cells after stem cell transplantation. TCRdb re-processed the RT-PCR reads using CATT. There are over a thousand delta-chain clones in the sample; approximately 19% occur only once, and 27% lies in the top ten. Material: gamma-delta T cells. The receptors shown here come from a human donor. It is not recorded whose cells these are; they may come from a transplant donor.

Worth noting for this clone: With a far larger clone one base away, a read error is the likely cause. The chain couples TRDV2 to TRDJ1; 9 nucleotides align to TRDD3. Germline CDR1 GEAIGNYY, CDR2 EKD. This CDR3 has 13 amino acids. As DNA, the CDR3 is TGTGCCTGTGAAGCTCTGGGGGATGATAAACCCATCTTT. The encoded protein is CACEALGDDKPIF.

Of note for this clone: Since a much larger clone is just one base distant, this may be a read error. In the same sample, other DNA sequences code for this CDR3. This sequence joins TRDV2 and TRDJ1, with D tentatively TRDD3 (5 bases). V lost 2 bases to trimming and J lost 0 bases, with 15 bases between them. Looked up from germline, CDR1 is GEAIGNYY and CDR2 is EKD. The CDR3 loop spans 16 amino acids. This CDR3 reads CACDILLRDDTDKLIF. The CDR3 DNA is TGTGCCTGTGACATTTTACTGAGGGATGACACCGATAAACTCATCTTT.

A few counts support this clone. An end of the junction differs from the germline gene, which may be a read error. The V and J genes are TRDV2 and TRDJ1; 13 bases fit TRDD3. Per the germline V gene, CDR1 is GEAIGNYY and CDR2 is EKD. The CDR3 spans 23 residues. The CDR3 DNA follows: TGTGCCTGTGACACCGTGTTGACCCCCGGCACTACTGGGGGATACGGTGCCACCGATAAACTCACCTTT. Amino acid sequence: CACDTVLTPGTTGGYGATDKLTF.

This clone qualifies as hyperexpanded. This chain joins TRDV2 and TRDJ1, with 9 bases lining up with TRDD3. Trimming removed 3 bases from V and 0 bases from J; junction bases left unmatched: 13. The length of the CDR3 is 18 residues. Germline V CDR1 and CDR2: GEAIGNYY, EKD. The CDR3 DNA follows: TGTGCCTGTGACTTACTGGGGGACGGAGTATCTTACACCGATAAACTCATCTTT. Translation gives CACDLLGDGVSYTDKLIF.

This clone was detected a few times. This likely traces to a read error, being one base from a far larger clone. CDR3 loop: CACDTVGKYADKLIF. CDR3 bases: TGTGCCTGTGACACCGTAGGGAAGTACGCCGATAAACTCATCTTT. The genes are TRDV2 and TRDJ1; no clear D. Germline CDR1 is GEAIGNYY and CDR2 is EKD. Trimming cost V 0 bases and J 3 bases, with 13 bases left between them. CDR3 length: 15 residues.

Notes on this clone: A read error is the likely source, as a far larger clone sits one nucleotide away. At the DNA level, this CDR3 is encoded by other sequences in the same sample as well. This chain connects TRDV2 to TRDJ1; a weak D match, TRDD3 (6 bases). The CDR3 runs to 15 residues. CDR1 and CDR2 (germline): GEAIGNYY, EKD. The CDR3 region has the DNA TGCGCCTGTGACACTTTAGGGGGAACTGTCAATAAACTCATCTTT. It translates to CACDTLGGTVNKLIF.

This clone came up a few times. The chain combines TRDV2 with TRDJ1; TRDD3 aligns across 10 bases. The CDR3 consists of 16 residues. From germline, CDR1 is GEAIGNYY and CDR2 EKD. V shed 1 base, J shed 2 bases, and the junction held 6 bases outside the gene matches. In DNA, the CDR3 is TGTGCCTGTGACACGCCCTGGGGGATAGGTACCGATAAACTCATCTTT. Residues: CACDTPWGIGTDKLIF.

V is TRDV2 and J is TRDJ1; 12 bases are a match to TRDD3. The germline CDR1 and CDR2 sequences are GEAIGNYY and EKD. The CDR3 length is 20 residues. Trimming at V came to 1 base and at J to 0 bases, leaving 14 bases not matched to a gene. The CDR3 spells CACDTWTGGYTVGDTDKLIF. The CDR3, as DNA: TGTGCCTGTGACACTTGGACTGGGGGATACACGGTAGGGGACACCGATAAACTCATCTTT.

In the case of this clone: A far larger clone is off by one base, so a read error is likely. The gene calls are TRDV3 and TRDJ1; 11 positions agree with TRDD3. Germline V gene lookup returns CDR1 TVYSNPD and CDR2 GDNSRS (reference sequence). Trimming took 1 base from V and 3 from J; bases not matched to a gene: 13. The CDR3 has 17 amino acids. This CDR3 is CAFKRGYWGISADKLIF. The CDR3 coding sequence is TGTGCCTTTAAGCGAGGATACTGGGGGATAAGTGCCGATAAACTCATCTTT.

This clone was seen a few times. CDR3 DNA: TGTGCCTGTGACCTACTGGGGGGTTCCGATAAACTCATCTTT. Residues: CACDLLGGSDKLIF. The chain links TRDV2 to TRDJ1, with TRDD3 matching 8 bases. The CDR3 runs 14 residues. V lost 3 bases and J lost 3; bases outside the gene matches: 5. CDR1 and CDR2 (germline): GEAIGNYY, EKD.

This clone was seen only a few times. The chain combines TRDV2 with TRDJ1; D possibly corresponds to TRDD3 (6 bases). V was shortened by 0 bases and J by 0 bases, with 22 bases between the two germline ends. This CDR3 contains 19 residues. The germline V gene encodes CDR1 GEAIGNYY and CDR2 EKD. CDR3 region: CACDTVLKLEDTHTDKLIF. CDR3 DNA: TGTGCCTGTGACACCGTGTTAAAGTTAGAGGATACCCACACCGATAAACTCATCTTT.

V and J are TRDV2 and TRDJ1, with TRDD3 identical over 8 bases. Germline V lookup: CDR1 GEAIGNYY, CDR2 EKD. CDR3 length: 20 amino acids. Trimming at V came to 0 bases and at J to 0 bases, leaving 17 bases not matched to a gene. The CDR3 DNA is TGTGCCTGTGACACCGTCGCTAGGGGATACACGGGGTTGTACACCGATAAACTCATCTTT. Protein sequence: CACDTVARGYTGLYTDKLIF.

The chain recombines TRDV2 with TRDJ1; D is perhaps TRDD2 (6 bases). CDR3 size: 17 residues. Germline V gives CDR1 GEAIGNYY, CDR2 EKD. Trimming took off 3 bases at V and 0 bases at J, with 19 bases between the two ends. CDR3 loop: CACDGLPGGSYTDKLIF. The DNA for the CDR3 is TGTGCCTGTGACGGACTTCCTGGAGGATCGTACACCGATAAACTCATCTTT.

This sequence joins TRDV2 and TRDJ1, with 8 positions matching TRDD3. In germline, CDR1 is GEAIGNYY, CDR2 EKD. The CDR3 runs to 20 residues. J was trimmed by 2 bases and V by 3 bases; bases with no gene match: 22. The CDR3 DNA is TGTGCCTGTGACTCCAGTTCTGAGGGATACGCGGCCGACGAAACCGATAAACTCATCTTT. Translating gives CACDSSSEGYAADETDKLIF.

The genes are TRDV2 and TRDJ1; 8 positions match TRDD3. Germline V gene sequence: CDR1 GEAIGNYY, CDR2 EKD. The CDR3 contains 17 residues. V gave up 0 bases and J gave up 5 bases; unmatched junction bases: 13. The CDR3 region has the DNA TGTGCCTGTGACACCTTACTGGGGGCCCCGTACAGGGATAAACTCATCTTT. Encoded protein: CACDTLLGAPYRDKLIF.

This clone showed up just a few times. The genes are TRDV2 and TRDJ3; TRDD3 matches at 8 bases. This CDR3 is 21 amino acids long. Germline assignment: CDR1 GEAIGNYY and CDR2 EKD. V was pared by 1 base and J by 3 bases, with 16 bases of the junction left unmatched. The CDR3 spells CACDTSGVGRGISWDTRQMFF. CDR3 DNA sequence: TGTGCCTGTGACACTTCGGGGGTTGGCCGGGGGATAAGCTGGGACACCCGACAGATGTTTTTC.

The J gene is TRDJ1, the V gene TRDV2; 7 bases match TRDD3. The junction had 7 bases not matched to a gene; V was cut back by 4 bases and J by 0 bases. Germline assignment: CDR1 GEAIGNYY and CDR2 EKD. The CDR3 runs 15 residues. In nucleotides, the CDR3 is TGTGCCTGTGAACCACTGGGGACCCACACCGATAAACTCATCTTT. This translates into CACEPLGTHTDKLIF.

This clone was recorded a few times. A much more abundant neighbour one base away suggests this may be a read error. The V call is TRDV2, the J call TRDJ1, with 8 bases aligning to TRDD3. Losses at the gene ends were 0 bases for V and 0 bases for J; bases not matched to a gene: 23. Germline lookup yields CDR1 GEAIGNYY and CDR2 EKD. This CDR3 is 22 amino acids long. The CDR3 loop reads CACDTLILGGTPTKMDTDKLIF. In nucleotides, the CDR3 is TGTGCCTGTGACACCCTTATACTGGGGGGTACGCCCACTAAGATGGACACCGATAAACTCATCTTT.

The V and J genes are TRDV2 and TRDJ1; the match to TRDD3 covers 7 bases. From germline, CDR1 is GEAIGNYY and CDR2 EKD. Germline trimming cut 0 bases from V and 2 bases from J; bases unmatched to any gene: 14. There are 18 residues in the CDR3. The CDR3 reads CACDTLGATTGLTDKLIF. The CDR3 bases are TGTGCCTGTGACACCCTGGGGGCCACAACGGGCCTAACCGATAAACTCATCTTT.

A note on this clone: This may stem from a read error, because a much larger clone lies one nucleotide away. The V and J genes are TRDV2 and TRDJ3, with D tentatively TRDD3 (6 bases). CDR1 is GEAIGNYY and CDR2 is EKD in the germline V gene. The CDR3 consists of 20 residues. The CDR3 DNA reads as TGTGCCTGTGGCACCCTTAGGGGGGGAAACCACTCCTGGGACACCCGACAGATGTTTTTC. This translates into CACGTLRGGNHSWDTRQMFF.

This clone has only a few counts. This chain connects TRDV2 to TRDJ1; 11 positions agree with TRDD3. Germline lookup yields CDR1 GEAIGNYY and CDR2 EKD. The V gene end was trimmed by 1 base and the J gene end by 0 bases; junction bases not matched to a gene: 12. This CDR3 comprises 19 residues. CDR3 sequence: CACDTLNLGDTPHTDKLIF. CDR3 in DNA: TGTGCCTGTGACACGCTGAACCTGGGGGATACTCCCCACACCGATAAACTCATCTTT.

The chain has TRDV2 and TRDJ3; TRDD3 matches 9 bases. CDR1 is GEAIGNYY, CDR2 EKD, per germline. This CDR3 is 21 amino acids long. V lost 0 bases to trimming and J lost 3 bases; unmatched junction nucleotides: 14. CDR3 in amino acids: CACDTGAWGMQSLWDTRQMFF. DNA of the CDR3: TGTGCCTGTGACACCGGGGCCTGGGGGATGCAAAGCCTCTGGGACACCCGACAGATGTTTTTC.

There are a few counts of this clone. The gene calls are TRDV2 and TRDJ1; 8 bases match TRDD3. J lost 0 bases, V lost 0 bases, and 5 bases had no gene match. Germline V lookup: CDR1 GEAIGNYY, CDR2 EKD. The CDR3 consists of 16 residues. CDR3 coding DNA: TGTGCCTGTGACACCTTGGGGGATCCTTACACCGATAAACTCATCTTT. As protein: CACDTLGDPYTDKLIF.

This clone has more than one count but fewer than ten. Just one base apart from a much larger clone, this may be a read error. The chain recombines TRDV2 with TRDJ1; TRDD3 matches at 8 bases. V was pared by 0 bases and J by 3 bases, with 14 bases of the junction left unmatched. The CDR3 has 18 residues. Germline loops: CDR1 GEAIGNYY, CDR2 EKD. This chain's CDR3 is CACDTLSTGGPDADKLIF. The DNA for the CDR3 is TGTGCCTGTGACACCCTTAGTACTGGGGGCCCCGACGCCGATAAACTCATCTTT.

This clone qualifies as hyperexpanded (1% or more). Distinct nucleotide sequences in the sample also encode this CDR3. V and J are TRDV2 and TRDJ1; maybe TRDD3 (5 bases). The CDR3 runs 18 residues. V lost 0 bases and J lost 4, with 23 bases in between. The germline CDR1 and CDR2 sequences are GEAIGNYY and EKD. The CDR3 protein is CACDTTGSGFKEYDKLIF. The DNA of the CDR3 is TGTGCCTGTGACACCACGGGATCGGGATTCAAGGAATACGATAAACTCATCTTT.

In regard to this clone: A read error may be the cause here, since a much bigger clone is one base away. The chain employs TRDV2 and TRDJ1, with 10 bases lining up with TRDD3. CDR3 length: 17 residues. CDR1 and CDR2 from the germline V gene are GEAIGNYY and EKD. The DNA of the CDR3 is TGTGCCTGTGACACCGTGGGGCTGGGGGATAAGCCCGATAGACTCATCTTT. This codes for CACDTVGLGDKPDRLIF.

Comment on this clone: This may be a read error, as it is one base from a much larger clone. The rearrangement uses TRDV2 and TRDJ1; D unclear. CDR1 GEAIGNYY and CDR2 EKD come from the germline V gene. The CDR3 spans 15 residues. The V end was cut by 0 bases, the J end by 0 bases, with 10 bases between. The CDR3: CACDTGGKYTDKLIF. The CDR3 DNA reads TGTGCCTGTGACACCGGAGGGAAGTACACCGATAAACTCATCTTT.

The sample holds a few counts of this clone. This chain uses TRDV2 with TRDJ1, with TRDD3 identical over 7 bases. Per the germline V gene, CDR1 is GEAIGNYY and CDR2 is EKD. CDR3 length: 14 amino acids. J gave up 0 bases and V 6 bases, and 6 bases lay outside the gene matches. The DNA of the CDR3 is TGTGCCTGTAAACGCCTGGGGGACACCGATAAACTCATCTTT. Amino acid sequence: CACKRLGDTDKLIF.

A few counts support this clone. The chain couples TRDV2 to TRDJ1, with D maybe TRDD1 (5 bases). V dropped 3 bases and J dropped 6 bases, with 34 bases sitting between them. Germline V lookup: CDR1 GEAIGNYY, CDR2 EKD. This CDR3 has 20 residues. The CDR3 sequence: CACDGIGVGQPGRRLHKLIF. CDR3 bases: TGTGCCTGTGACGGAATAGGAGTCGGCCAACCGGGCCGTCGGCTGCATAAACTCATCTTT.

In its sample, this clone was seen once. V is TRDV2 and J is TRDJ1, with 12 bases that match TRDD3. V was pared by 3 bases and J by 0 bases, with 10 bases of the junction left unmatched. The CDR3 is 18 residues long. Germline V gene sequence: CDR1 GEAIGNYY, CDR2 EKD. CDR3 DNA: TGTGCCTGTGACGCAATACTGGGGGATACCCCGTACACCGATAAACTCATCTTT. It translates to CACDAILGDTPYTDKLIF.

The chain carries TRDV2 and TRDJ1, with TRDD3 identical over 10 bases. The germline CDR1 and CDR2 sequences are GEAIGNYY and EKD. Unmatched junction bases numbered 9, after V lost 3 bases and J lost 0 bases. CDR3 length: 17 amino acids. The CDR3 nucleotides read TGTGCCTGTGACTTACTGGGGGATTCCCGTTACACCGATAAACTCATCTTT. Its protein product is CACDLLGDSRYTDKLIF.

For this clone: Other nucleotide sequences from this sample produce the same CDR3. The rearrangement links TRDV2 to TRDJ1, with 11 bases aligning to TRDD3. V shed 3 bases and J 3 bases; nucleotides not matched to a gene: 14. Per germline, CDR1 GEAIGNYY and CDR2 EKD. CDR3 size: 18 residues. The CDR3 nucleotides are TGTGCCTGTGACCTCCTTACTCGGCTGGGGGATACTCCCGATAAACTCATCTTT. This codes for CACDLLTRLGDTPDKLIF.